The 5 T cell receptor beta chains below were found in one sample sequenced in a study of CD8 T cells in ankylosing spondylitis (dated 2017 in TCRdb). Preparation of the library involved 5' RACE. Sequencing instrument: Illumina HiSeq 2500. TCRdb handled the public reads itself, with Q25 trimming in fastp and clone calling in MiXCR, and kept productive beta chains. Rows matching on CDR3 protein sequence are summarized as one entry with the most common DNA and genes. The sample records tens of thousands of distinct CDR3 sequences, just over 2.5% of which are singletons. The ten most abundant clones make up 7.7% of the sample. Specimen: blood, either unsorted or a sorted T cell fraction (not recorded which). These TCRs come from a female donor with ankylosing spondylitis or in good health (not recorded which).

This clonotype has a count of ten or more. This chain joins TRBV9 and TRBJ2-2, with D maybe TRBD1 (5 bases). The V gene's germline CDR1 is SGDLS and CDR2 YYNGEE. The CDR3 length is 14 residues. Trimming took off 2 bases at V and 6 bases at J, with 11 bases between the two ends. The CDR3 here is CASSVPRAAGELFF. In nucleotides, the CDR3 is TGTGCCAGCAGCGTTCCCAGGGCGGCCGGGGAGCTGTTTTTT.

This clonotype was seen repeatedly, ten times or more. The chain is built from TRBV9 and TRBJ1-3; D unresolved. There are 15 residues in the CDR3. Germline loops: CDR1 SGDLS, CDR2 YYNGEE. V was clipped by 0 bases and J by 0 bases, with 7 bases between them. Here the CDR3 reads CASSVAGVSGNTIYF. The CDR3 coding sequence is TGTGCCAGCAGCGTAGCCGGAGTCTCTGGAAACACCATATATTTT.

By share, this clonotype counts as medium-sized (0.01 to 0.1%). This sequence joins TRBV20-1 and TRBJ2-5; TRBD2 matches 9 bases. The CDR3 length is 15 residues. Trimming took 0 bases from V and 3 from J; bases not matched to a gene: 5. The V gene's germline CDR1 is DFQATT and CDR2 SNEGSKA (reference sequence). DNA for the CDR3: TGCAGTGCTAGAGAGTCTAGCGGGGAAAAAGAGACCCAGTACTTC. Its translation: CSARESSGEKETQYF.

This clonotype was counted at least ten times. The chain is built from TRBV9 and TRBJ1-4; a possible D gene is TRBD1 (5 bases). The CDR3 has 15 amino acids. V gave up 0 bases and J gave up 7 bases, with 13 bases separating them. Germline CDR1 SGDLS, CDR2 YYNGEE. CDR3 loop: CASSVAASRGEKLFF. The CDR3 DNA follows: TGTGCCAGCAGCGTAGCAGCGTCGAGGGGTGAAAAACTGTTTTTT.

In this sample, this clonotype turned up many times. This rearrangement joins TRBV9 to TRBJ2-5; D uncertain. The length of the CDR3 is 15 residues. Germline loops: CDR1 SGDLS, CDR2 YYNGEE. V lost 0 bases, J lost 0 bases, and 9 bases lay in between. The CDR3 protein is CASSVGLSYQETQYF. The CDR3 DNA follows: TGTGCCAGCAGCGTAGGGTTGAGTTACCAAGAGACCCAGTACTTC.